This T cell receptor beta chain came from a study of blood T cell repertoires in COVID-19. Study-level information: The analysed material was cDNA or gDNA that came from T cells, B-cell-depleted T cells, or PBMCs.

TCRdb's copy holds only in-frame clones and misses some; the assay was immunoSEQ multiplex PCR. The table lists approximately 260,000 clones, about 85% of them singletons. The CDR3 runs to 13 residues. Germline V lookup: CDR1 SNHLY, CDR2 FYNNEI. V dropped 8 bases and J dropped 6; count of bases not matched to a gene: 10. This chain links TRBV2 with TRBJ2-7; TRBD2 matches 7 bases. This TCR derives from a man younger than 35 with active or convalescent COVID-19. Source material: peripheral blood. CDR3 loop: CASSQGGLGEQYF. The CDR3 nucleotides are TGTGCCAGCTCCCAGGGAGGGCTGGGCGAGCAGTACTTC.